These T cell receptor beta chains were read from a single sample in a study of T cells in localized non-small cell lung cancer. Profiling relied on immunoSEQ multiplex PCR, and the TCRdb table lists in-frame clones only, not all of them. Of 30,000 to 45,000 clones in the sample, around 88% were seen once. The material was peripheral blood, obtained before any cancer treatment. Receptor source: a woman aged 40-69 years with stage I lung adenocarcinoma. Each CDR3 is given with its conserved first and last residue. The order of the fields is clone size, D gene, J gene, V gene, CDR3 protein, CDR3 DNA. The D gene is left open where the match is weak. Clone size is shown for a subset of rows, as once, few, many or a class of expanded clone.

NA	NA	TRBJ1-1	TRBV9	CASSVAPRNTEAFF	TGTGCCAGCAGCGTAGCACCCAGGAACACTGAGGCTTTCTTT
NA	NA	TRBJ2-3	TRBV19	CASSVQGNHYADTQYF	TGTGCCAGTAGCGTCCAGGGAAACCATTATGCAGATACGCAGTATTTT
NA	TRBD2	TRBJ2-1	TRBV28	CASSSLAGGREQFF	TGTGCCAGCAGTTCCTTAGCGGGGGGCCGGGAGCAGTTCTTC
NA	NA	TRBJ2-7	TRBV5-1	CASSVGQTYEQYF	TGCGCCAGCAGCGTAGGACAAACCTACGAGCAGTACTTC
NA	NA	TRBJ1-2	TRBV4-1	CASSQEGGAQGNYGYTF	TGCGCCAGCAGCCAAGAAGGCGGCGCGCAGGGGAACTATGGCTACACCTTC
NA	TRBD2	TRBJ2-5	TRBV15	CATSREGASGVKTQYF	TGTGCCACCAGCAGAGAAGGGGCTAGCGGGGTCAAGACCCAGTACTTC
few	NA	TRBJ1-5	TRBV11-3	CASSSPLISGTPRSNQPQHF	TGTGCCAGCAGCTCCCCACTCATATCCGGGACCCCTCGTAGCAATCAGCCCCAGCATTTT
NA	NA	TRBJ2-4	TRBV2	CASSEAFWAQNIQYF	TGTGCCAGCAGTGAAGCTTTTTGGGCTCAAAACATTCAGTACTTC
once	NA	TRBJ1-2	TRBV6-1	CASREPGGRGYTF	TGTGCCAGCCGTGAGCCGGGGGGGCGCGGCTACACCTTC
NA	NA	TRBJ1-1	TRBV2	CATGAAPGGEAFF	TGTGCCACAGGGGCCGCACCCGGTGGTGAAGCTTTCTTT